One sample yielded the 11 T cell receptor beta chains listed below, sequenced in a study of T cell repertoires in cytomegalovirus infection. TCRdb reanalysed the reads using MiXCR and keeps one entry per CDR3 protein. The sample yields roughly 860,000 distinct CDR3 sequences, approximately 29% seen once. Antigen specificity for these receptors is unknown. Sample: cultured CD8+ T cells from PBMCs, taken from culture after CMV antigen stimulation. These receptors came from a human donor in good health (CMV status not recorded). Some clones in this sample may be carry-over from other donors' samples.

This clonotype was picked up a small number of times. V and J are TRBV10-3 and TRBJ2-7; the D is unclear. The germline gives CDR1 ENHRY, CDR2 SYGVKD. The CDR3 spans 13 residues. Trimming took 5 bases from V and 3 from J, leaving 11 bases between them. Here the CDR3 DNA reads TGTGCCATCAGTTTGGACGAGGACTACGAGCAGTACGTC. Protein: CAISLDEDYEQYV.

The chain links TRBV6-1 to TRBJ1-5; D remains ambiguous. CDR3 length: 15 residues. CDR1 and CDR2 from the germline V gene are MNHNS and SASEGT. The V end was cut by 3 bases, the J end by 0 bases, with 9 bases between. The CDR3 reads CASSDLHDSNQPQHF. In DNA, the CDR3 is TGTGCCAGCAGTGACCTCCACGATAGCAATCAGCCCCAGCATTTT.

The rearrangement joins TRBV12-3 or TRBV12-4 to TRBJ2-5, with D maybe TRBD2 (5 bases). V was cut by 6 bases and J by 5 bases, with 13 bases left in between. CDR3 length equals 13 residues. In DNA form, the CDR3 reads TGTGCCAGCAGATTAAGTTCGGGGGAGACCCAGTACTTC. The encoded protein is CASRLSSGETQYF.

This clonotype was found a few times. V gene TRBV7-9 combines with J gene TRBJ2-5; D may be TRBD2 (6 bases). Trimming pared 3 bases from V and 3 bases from J, leaving 11 bases between. The germline V gene has CDR1 SEHNR and CDR2 FQNEAQ (reference sequence). The CDR3 has 14 residues. This CDR3 reads CASSFPTGEETQYF. CDR3 coding DNA: TGTGCCAGCAGCTTCCCGACGGGGGAAGAGACCCAGTACTTC.

The sample holds many counts of this clonotype. This sequence joins TRBV5-4 and TRBJ2-1; 7 bases map to TRBD1. Germline V gives CDR1 SGHNT, CDR2 YYREEE (reference sequence). The CDR3 consists of 16 residues. Unmatched junction bases numbered 8, after V lost 0 bases and J lost 5 bases. The CDR3 loop is CASSLVGQGVNNEQFF. The CDR3 DNA sequence: TGTGCCAGCAGCTTGGTTGGCCAGGGGGTTAACAATGAGCAGTTCTTC.

This clonotype was counted only a few times. The chain is built from TRBV4-3 and TRBJ1-1; D is possibly TRBD1 (6 bases). Per the germline V gene, CDR1 is LGHNA and CDR2 is YSLEER. The CDR3 runs to 10 residues. CDR3 sequence (DNA): TGCGCAGCAGGGGACACTGAAGCTTTCTTT. Protein product: CAAGDTEAFF.

The chain links TRBV12-3 or TRBV12-4 to TRBJ1-1; D may be TRBD1 (5 bases). The CDR3 length is 18 residues. The germline V and J ends were trimmed by 3 bases and 0 bases, with 20 bases remaining between them. CDR3 amino acids: CASSFRPGRWGLNTEAFF. Here the CDR3 DNA reads TGTGCCAGCAGTTTTCGCCCGGGTAGATGGGGGTTGAACACTGAAGCTTTCTTT.

This clonotype occurred a few times. This chain connects TRBV4-1 to TRBJ2-2; possibly TRBD2 for D (6 bases). Trimming took off 5 bases at V and 1 base at J, with 11 bases between the two ends. The germline V gene has CDR1 MGHRA and CDR2 YSYEKL. CDR3 length: 15 residues. CDR3 sequence: CASSFRGGNTGELFF. In DNA, the CDR3 is TGCGCCAGCAGCTTCCGGGGAGGGAACACCGGGGAGCTGTTTTTT.

The chain recombines TRBV5-4 with TRBJ1-1; TRBD1 might be the D (6 bases). The germline V and J ends were trimmed by 4 bases and 12 bases, with 16 bases remaining between them. Germline V gene sequence: CDR1 SGHNT, CDR2 YYREEE (reference sequence). CDR3 size: 12 residues. In nucleotides, the CDR3 is TGTGCCAGCAGCCTAGACAGGAAAGAAACTTTCTTT. Translating gives CASSLDRKETFF.

The CDR3, as DNA: TGTGCCAGTAGTCTCCGGGAGGGCATCTTCTATGGCTACACCTTC. Its protein is CASSLREGIFYGYTF. The V gene is TRBV19, the J gene TRBJ1-2, with D unclear. Germline CDR1 and CDR2: LNHDA and SQIVND (reference sequence). The V and J ends lost 5 bases and 4 bases respectively, with 17 bases between them. CDR3 length: 15 residues.

This clonotype came up once. The chain couples TRBV5-1 to TRBJ1-2; 8 bases map to TRBD1. The J segment lost 2 bases and the V segment lost 0 bases, leaving 9 bases of the junction unmatched. The CDR3 extends over 17 amino acids. The germline CDR1 and CDR2 sequences are SGHRS and YFSETQ. CDR3 region: CASSLEGQGASNYGYTF. The CDR3 coding sequence is TGCGCCAGCAGCTTGGAAGGACAGGGAGCTTCGAACTATGGCTACACCTTC.